The 8 T cell receptor beta chains listed next were all sequenced from one sample in a study of CD8 T cells in Susac syndrome. The RNA, about 0.45 to 1 ug, was put through reverse transcription using random hexamers. MiXCR was run by TCRdb on the immunoSEQ multiplex PCR reads, yielding one entry per CDR3 protein. Among 120,000 to 150,000 distinct CDR3 sequences listed, around 95% were seen once. Input material: CD4+ T cells from PBMCs. The receptors originated from a human donor with multiple sclerosis.

The rearrangement links TRBV12-3 or TRBV12-4 to TRBJ2-2; D unclear. The V end lost 6 bases, the J end lost 5 bases, and 13 bases lay between the germline ends. The CDR3 totals 14 residues. Written as DNA, the CDR3 is TGTGCCAGCAGCCCCAAACAAAAAACCGGGGAGCTGTTTTTT. Translating gives CASSPKQKTGELFF.

The CDR3 here is CASSEGGSSTDTQYF. CDR3 in DNA: TGTGCCAGCAGCGAGGGGGGGTCTAGCACAGATACGCAGTATTTT. The chain joins TRBV11-2 to TRBJ2-3; tentatively, D is TRBD2 (7 bases). The CDR3 is 15 amino acids. Trimming removed 5 bases at V and 0 bases at J, with 12 bases between. From germline, CDR1 is SGHAT and CDR2 FQNNGV.

The chain employs TRBV6-6 and TRBJ2-5, with 11 bases lining up with TRBD2. Per the germline V gene, CDR1 is MNHNY and CDR2 is SVGAGI (reference sequence). With 2 bases clipped from V and 4 bases from J, the junction kept 0 bases outside the gene matches. The CDR3 totals 14 residues. This chain's CDR3 is CASSYGLAGETQYF. The DNA for the CDR3 is TGTGCCAGCAGTTACGGACTAGCGGGAGAGACCCAGTACTTC.

V usage is TRBV9 and J usage is TRBJ1-1; TRBD1 aligns across 8 bases. The junction had 8 bases not matched to a gene; V was cut back by 3 bases and J by 4 bases. Germline V lookup: CDR1 SGDLS, CDR2 YYNGEE. The CDR3 consists of 15 residues. The CDR3 sequence is CASSARRQGSTEAFF. CDR3 bases: TGTGCCAGCAGCGCACGCCGACAGGGGTCCACTGAAGCTTTCTTT. Combining the CDR3 with reference TRBV9 and TRBJ1-1 gives the whole variable domain DSGVTQTPKHLITATGQRVTLRCSPRSGDLSVYWYQQSLDQGLQFLIQYYNGEERAKGNILERFSAQQFPDLHSELNLSSLELGDSALYFCASSARRQGSTEAFFGQGTRLTVV.

The chain couples TRBV20-1 to TRBJ2-3; the match to TRBD2 covers 10 bases. The germline V gene encodes CDR1 DFQATT and CDR2 SNEGSKA (reference sequence). The CDR3 is made up of 15 amino acids. V lost 1 base to trimming and J lost 3 bases; unmatched junction nucleotides: 4. This CDR3 reads CSARVPSGRTDTQYF. CDR3 nucleotides: TGCAGTGCTAGAGTGCCTAGCGGGAGAACAGATACGCAGTATTTT.

This clonotype showed up just once. The V call is TRBV20-1, the J call TRBJ2-1; 9 bases map to TRBD2. CDR1 DFQATT and CDR2 SNEGSKA come from the germline V gene (reference sequence). The CDR3 length is 14 residues. Germline trimming cut 3 bases from V and 0 bases from J; bases unmatched to any gene: 0. This CDR3 reads CSARREGSYNEQFF. The CDR3 coding sequence is TGCAGTGCTAGGCGGGAGGGCTCCTACAATGAGCAGTTCTTC.

This sequence joins TRBV9 and TRBJ2-1; 11 bases match TRBD2. V lost 0 bases and J lost 9; bases outside the gene matches: 8. The CDR3 sequence is 16 residues long. From germline, CDR1 is SGDLS and CDR2 YYNGEE. CDR3 sequence: CASSVGGSGRAREQFF. CDR3 DNA: TGTGCCAGCAGCGTAGGTGGTAGCGGGAGGGCCCGTGAGCAGTTCTTC.

The V call is TRBV10-3, the J call TRBJ2-7, with D tentatively TRBD1 (6 bases). Trimming took 6 bases from V and 3 from J, leaving 18 bases between them. CDR1 is ENHRY and CDR2 is SYGVKD in the germline V gene. There are 15 residues in the CDR3. Written as DNA, the CDR3 is TGTGCCATCAGCGGACAGCCCCGAGGGGGCTACGAGCAGTACTTC. This sequence encodes CAISGQPRGGYEQYF.